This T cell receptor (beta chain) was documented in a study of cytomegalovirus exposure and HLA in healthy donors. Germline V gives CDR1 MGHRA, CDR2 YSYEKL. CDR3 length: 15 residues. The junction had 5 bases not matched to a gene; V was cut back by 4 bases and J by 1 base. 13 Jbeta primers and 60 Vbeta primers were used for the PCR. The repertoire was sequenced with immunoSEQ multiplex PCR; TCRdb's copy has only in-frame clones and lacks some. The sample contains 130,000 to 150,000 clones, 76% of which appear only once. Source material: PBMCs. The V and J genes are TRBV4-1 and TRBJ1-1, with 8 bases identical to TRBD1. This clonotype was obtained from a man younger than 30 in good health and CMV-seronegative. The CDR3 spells CASSPGQGPNTEAFF. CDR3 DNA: TGCGCCAGCAGCCCAGGACAGGGCCCGAACACTGAAGCTTTCTTT.